The 21 T cell receptor beta chains below were found in one sample sequenced in a study of T cell responses to AZD1222 COVID-19 vaccine. TCRdb's copy holds only in-frame clones and misses some; the assay was immunoSEQ multiplex PCR. In the table there are about 130,000 clones, about 90% of which are singletons. Sample: peripheral blood, taken on day 0 of AZD1222 vaccination. The receptors here all came from an adult in good health.

The chain uses TRBV5-1 and TRBJ1-4, with D perhaps TRBD1 (6 bases). V was cut by 4 bases and J by 8 bases, with 18 bases left in between. Germline V gene sequence: CDR1 SGHRS, CDR2 YFSETQ. There are 15 residues in the CDR3. Here the CDR3 DNA reads TGCGCCAGCAGCCTATCTCGTCGGGACAACGAAAAACTGTTTTTT. It is translated as CASSLSRRDNEKLFF.

The chain has TRBV7-2 and TRBJ1-1; 9 bases are a match to TRBD1. J was trimmed by 4 bases and V by 3 bases; bases with no gene match: 9. The CDR3 runs 16 residues. Germline V gene lookup returns CDR1 SGHTA and CDR2 FQGNSA. For the CDR3, the DNA is TGTGCCAGCAGCTTGAATTTGTTGACAGGGGGCACTGAAGCTTTCTTT. Translating gives CASSLNLLTGGTEAFF.

This clone was observed a few times. This rearrangement joins TRBV30 to TRBJ1-5; 7 bases map to TRBD1. V was pared by 4 bases and J by 2 bases, with 2 bases of the junction left unmatched. Germline V gene lookup returns CDR1 GTSNPN and CDR2 SVGIG (reference sequence). The CDR3 runs 13 residues. The CDR3 reads CAWTGGGNQPQHF. The CDR3 DNA reads TGTGCCTGGACAGGGGGAGGCAATCAGCCCCAGCATTTT.

This clone was detected once. At one end the junction does not follow the germline gene, possibly because of a read error. This chain joins TRBV7-7 and TRBJ2-5, with TRBD2 identical over 15 bases. Germline V gives CDR1 SSHAT, CDR2 FNYEAQ (reference sequence). The CDR3 extends over 16 amino acids. The CDR3, as DNA: TGTGCTAGCAGCCAAGGACTAGCGGGAGGGGAGGAGACCCAGTACTTC. Its translation: CASSQGLAGGEETQYF.

The V call is TRBV5-1, the J call TRBJ2-7; D gene uncertain. The CDR3 has 13 amino acids. The germline V gene has CDR1 SGHRS and CDR2 YFSETQ. V was pared by 4 bases and J by 4 bases, with 12 bases between. Here the CDR3 reads CASSNPETYEQYF. DNA for the CDR3: TGCGCCAGCAGCAACCCGGAGACGTACGAGCAGTACTTC.

The CDR3 DNA reads as TGTGCCAGCAGCCCGGACAGGGTTGGTGGCTACACCTTC. This translates into CASSPDRVGGYTF. The chain carries TRBV28 and TRBJ1-2; TRBD1 matches at 8 bases. The V gene end was trimmed by 6 bases and the J gene end by 7 bases; junction bases not matched to a gene: 7. Germline lookup yields CDR1 MDHEN and CDR2 SYDVKM. The CDR3 spans 13 residues.

J is TRBJ1-1 and V is TRBV12-3 or TRBV12-4; D unresolved. The V and J ends lost 7 bases and 0 bases respectively, with 9 bases between them. The CDR3 consists of 13 residues. The CDR3 spells CASTPHMNTEAFF. CDR3 nucleotides: TGTGCCAGCACCCCACATATGAACACTGAAGCTTTCTTT.

The chain couples TRBV6-2 or TRBV6-3 to TRBJ2-4; unclear D gene. V was clipped by 0 bases and J by 2 bases, with 8 bases between them. The CDR3 runs 15 residues. Germline CDR1 reads MNHEY; CDR2 reads SVGEGT. The CDR3 region is CASSYSTGSKNIQYF. DNA for the CDR3: TGTGCCAGCAGTTACTCGACCGGTTCCAAAAACATTCAGTACTTC.

The chain joins TRBV7-2 to TRBJ1-2, with no clear D. Germline V gene sequence: CDR1 SGHTA, CDR2 FQGNSA. V was pared by 2 bases and J by 5 bases, with 9 bases between. The CDR3 runs to 13 residues. This CDR3 is CASSLYNTYGYTF. The CDR3 nucleotides are TGTGCCAGCAGCTTATATAACACTTATGGCTACACCTTC.

The chain is built from TRBV5-4 and TRBJ1-3; D not certain. Trimming cost V 1 base and J 3 bases, with 8 bases left between them. The CDR3 runs 14 residues. In germline, CDR1 is SGHNT, CDR2 YYREEE (reference sequence). In DNA, the CDR3 is TGTGCCAGCAGCTTGCGGGGTGGTGGAAACACCATATATTTT. Translation: CASSLRGGGNTIYF.

This sequence joins TRBV7-9 and TRBJ2-7, with D uncertain. CDR3 size: 11 residues. The ends were cut back, 1 base at V and 5 bases at J, with 3 bases in the middle. Germline CDR1 is SEHNR and CDR2 is FQNEAQ (reference sequence). In DNA, the CDR3 is TGTGCCAGCAGCTTAGGGGACGAGCAGTACTTC. Translation gives CASSLGDEQYF.

The V call is TRBV3-1 (or the pseudogene TRBV3-2), the J call TRBJ2-6, with 8 bases aligning to TRBD1. The V gene end was trimmed by 4 bases and the J gene end by 0 bases; junction bases not matched to a gene: 5. Germline V gene data show CDR1 as LGHDT and CDR2 as YNNKEL (reference sequence). The CDR3 runs to 17 residues. The CDR3 bases are TGTGCCAGCAGCCCAGGACAGGGCGCCTCTGGGGCCAACGTCCTGACTTTC. It yields the protein CASSPGQGASGANVLTF.

The CDR3 DNA follows: TGTGCCAGCAGTCCCTTGAGACTAGCGGGGGGGCGTGTGACAGATACGCAGTATTTT. This sequence encodes CASSPLRLAGGRVTDTQYF. The chain carries TRBV2 and TRBJ2-3; TRBD2 matches at 14 bases. The V and J ends lost 5 bases and 3 bases, in that order; junction bases with no gene match: 13. The CDR3 extends over 19 amino acids. Per the germline V gene, CDR1 is SNHLY and CDR2 is FYNNEI.

The V gene is TRBV18, the J gene TRBJ2-1; the match to TRBD2 covers 8 bases. Germline CDR1 and CDR2: KGHSH and LQKENI. The CDR3 extends over 16 amino acids. V lost 4 bases, J lost 2 bases, and 7 bases stayed unmatched. CDR3 sequence (DNA): TGTGCCAGCTCACTAAGCCCCGGGGGGGCCTACAATGAGCAGTTCTTC. This sequence encodes CASSLSPGGAYNEQFF.

The chain has TRBV29-1 and TRBJ2-3; D call uncertain. Trimming removed 4 bases at V and 3 bases at J, with 14 bases between. CDR3 length: 14 residues. CDR1 and CDR2 from the germline V gene are SQVTM and ANQGSEA. The CDR3: CSVASNGRTDTQYF. The CDR3 DNA reads TGCAGCGTTGCCAGTAACGGTAGGACAGATACGCAGTATTTT.

The J gene is TRBJ2-7, the V gene TRBV28, with 9 bases lining up with TRBD1. CDR3 length: 14 residues. V lost 5 bases to trimming and J lost 5 bases; unmatched junction nucleotides: 7. Per the germline V gene, CDR1 is MDHEN and CDR2 is SYDVKM. CDR3 loop: CASSLTGQGDEQYF. CDR3 sequence (DNA): TGTGCCAGCAGTCTAACGGGACAGGGTGACGAGCAGTACTTC.

This clone was found a few times. The chain links TRBV30 to TRBJ1-2; D is uncertain. The germline V gene encodes CDR1 GTSNPN and CDR2 SVGIG (reference sequence). The length of the CDR3 is 12 residues. V was cut by 4 bases and J by 6 bases, with 12 bases left in between. The CDR3 nucleotides are TGTGCCTGGACGGTGGGGTCCCATGGCTACACCTTC. Its protein product is CAWTVGSHGYTF.

Details on this clone: Other DNA sequences in the sample encode the same CDR3. The V gene is TRBV5-1, the J gene TRBJ2-7; D is undetermined. The germline CDR1 and CDR2 sequences are SGHRS and YFSETQ. Trimming stripped 1 base from V and 0 bases from J, with 8 bases between. This CDR3 is built from 14 residues. The CDR3 is CASSLTGSSYEQYF. The CDR3 nucleotides read TGCGCCAGCAGCTTGACGGGCAGCTCCTACGAGCAGTACTTC.

V and J are TRBV12-5 and TRBJ1-1; TRBD1 aligns across 8 bases. V shed 0 bases, J shed 4 bases, and the junction held 7 bases outside the gene matches. The CDR3 runs to 16 residues. Germline V lookup: CDR1 LGHNT, CDR2 FRNRAP. The CDR3 DNA reads as TGTGCTAGTGGTTTGGTGGGACAGGCCCCGACCACTGAAGCTTTCTTT. This sequence encodes CASGLVGQAPTTEAFF. Combining the CDR3 with reference TRBV12-5 and TRBJ1-1 gives the whole variable domain DARVTQTPRHKVTEMGQEVTMRCQPILGHNTVFWYRQTMMQGLELLAYFRNRAPLDDSGMPKDRFSAEMPDATLATLKIQPSEPRDSAVYFCASGLVGQAPTTEAFFGQGTRLTVV.

The chain is built from TRBV19 and TRBJ1-5; D not resolved. The germline V gene has CDR1 LNHDA and CDR2 SQIVND (reference sequence). The CDR3 extends over 13 amino acids. Deletions cut 6 bases from V and 5 bases from J, with 11 bases between. The CDR3 region is CASRTVIDQPQHF. As DNA, the CDR3 is TGTGCCAGTAGAACCGTCATTGATCAGCCCCAGCATTTT.

The chain links TRBV27 to TRBJ1-2; 9 bases fit TRBD1. Germline trimming cut 3 bases from V and 1 base from J; bases unmatched to any gene: 3. Germline V gives CDR1 MNHEY, CDR2 SMNVEV (reference sequence). The CDR3 extends over 15 amino acids. CDR3: CASSLTGGHNYGYTF. As DNA, the CDR3 is TGTGCCAGCAGTTTGACAGGGGGGCATAACTATGGCTACACCTTC.